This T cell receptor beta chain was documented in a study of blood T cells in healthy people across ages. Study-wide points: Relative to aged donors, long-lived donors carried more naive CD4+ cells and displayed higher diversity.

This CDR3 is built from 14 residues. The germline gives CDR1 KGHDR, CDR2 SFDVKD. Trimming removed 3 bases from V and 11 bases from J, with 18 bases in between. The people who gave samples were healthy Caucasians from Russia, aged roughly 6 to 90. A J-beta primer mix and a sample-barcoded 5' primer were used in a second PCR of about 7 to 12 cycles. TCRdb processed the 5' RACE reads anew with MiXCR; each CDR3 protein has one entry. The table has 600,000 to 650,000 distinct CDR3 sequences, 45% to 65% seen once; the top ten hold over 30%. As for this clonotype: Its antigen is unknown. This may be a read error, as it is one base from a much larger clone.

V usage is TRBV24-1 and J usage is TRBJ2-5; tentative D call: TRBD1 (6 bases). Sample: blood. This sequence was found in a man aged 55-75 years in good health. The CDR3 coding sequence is TGTGCCACCAGTGATCGCACAGGGAAAAATGAGCAGTACTTC. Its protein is CATSDRTGKNEQYF.